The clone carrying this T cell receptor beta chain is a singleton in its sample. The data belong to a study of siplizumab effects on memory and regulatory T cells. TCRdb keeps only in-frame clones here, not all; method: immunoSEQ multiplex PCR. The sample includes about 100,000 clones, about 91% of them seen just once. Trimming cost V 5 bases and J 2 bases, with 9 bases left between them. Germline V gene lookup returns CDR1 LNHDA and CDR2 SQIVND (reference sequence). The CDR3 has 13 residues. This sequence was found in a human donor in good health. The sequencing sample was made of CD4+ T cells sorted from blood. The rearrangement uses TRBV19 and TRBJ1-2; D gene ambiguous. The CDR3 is CASSVNGNYGYTF. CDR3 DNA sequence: TGTGCCAGTAGTGTCAACGGGAACTATGGCTACACCTTC.